The entry below describes one T cell receptor beta chain. Libraries were prepared by immunoSEQ multiplex PCR; TCRdb keeps only in-frame clonotypes and omits some of them. Seen here are about 130,000 clones, about four fifths observed once, and the top ten hold approximately 10%. This specimen comes from a study of blood T cell repertoires in COVID-19. The V and J ends lost 4 bases and 8 bases, in that order; junction bases with no gene match: 11. This CDR3 region has 15 residues. Looked up from germline, CDR1 is SGHRS and CDR2 is YFSETQ. The V and J genes are TRBV5-1 and TRBJ1-4; 7 bases are shared with TRBD1. This TCR was sampled from a man in his fifties or sixties with acute or convalescent COVID-19. The sequencing sample was made of peripheral blood. Here the CDR3 DNA reads TGCGCCAGCAGCCCTCGCTCAGGGGGATGGGAAAAACTGTTTTTT. The encoded protein is CASSPRSGGWEKLFF.